The next 14 T cell receptor beta chains were all read from a single sample in a study of blood T cell repertoires in COVID-19. This table comes from immunoSEQ multiplex PCR, and its TCRdb copy is limited to in-frame clones, with some not included. The data show approximately 200,000 clones, about 79% seen once. Specimen: PBMCs or T cells enriched from blood (not recorded which). The receptors derive from a woman aged 40 to 50 with acute COVID-19.

The chain links TRBV14 to TRBJ2-2, with 11 bases aligning to TRBD2. The CDR3 is 21 amino acids. The V segment lost 7 bases and the J segment 3 bases; nucleotides outside the gene matches: 22. Per the germline V gene, CDR1 is SGHDN and CDR2 is FVKESK. The CDR3 bases are TGTGCCAGCATCAATCGGCCCTCTCGACTAGCGGGAAAAGGGGACACCGGGGAGCTGTTTTTT. This translates into CASINRPSRLAGKGDTGELFF.

This chain links TRBV28 with TRBJ2-2; D remains ambiguous. V was shortened by 2 bases and J by 1 base, with 5 bases between the two germline ends. Germline CDR1 is MDHEN and CDR2 is SYDVKM. This CDR3 has 14 residues. This CDR3 reads CASSLGENTGELFF. For the CDR3, the DNA is TGTGCCAGCAGTTTAGGAGAGAACACCGGGGAGCTGTTTTTT.

The V and J genes are TRBV28 and TRBJ2-1, with 12 bases matching TRBD2. The V and J ends lost 5 bases and 4 bases, in that order; junction bases with no gene match: 6. The germline gives CDR1 MDHEN, CDR2 SYDVKM. CDR3 length: 16 residues. The CDR3 sequence is CASSASGRAAYNEQFF. CDR3 coding DNA: TGTGCCAGCAGTGCTAGCGGGAGGGCCGCTTACAATGAGCAGTTCTTC.

The V call is TRBV30, the J call TRBJ1-4, with 7 bases identical to TRBD1. This CDR3 is 14 amino acids long. V trimming: 5 bases; J trimming: 4 bases; junction bases outside the gene matches: 7. CDR1 GTSNPN and CDR2 SVGIG come from the germline V gene (reference sequence). CDR3 amino acids: CAWVDRARNEKLFF. CDR3 nucleotides: TGTGCCTGGGTAGACAGGGCCCGTAATGAAAAACTGTTTTTT.

V usage is TRBV5-6 and J usage is TRBJ2-5; a possible D gene is TRBD2 (5 bases). Trimming shortened V by 0 bases and J by 5 bases, and 8 bases separated the two germline ends. Germline values: CDR1 SGHDT, CDR2 YYEEEE. The CDR3 covers 13 residues. The CDR3 spells CASSLAGGETQYF. For the CDR3, the DNA is TGTGCCAGCAGCTTGGCAGGCGGGGAGACCCAGTACTTC.

V gene TRBV7-2 combines with J gene TRBJ2-2, with TRBD2 matching over 12 bases. Germline assignment: CDR1 SGHTA and CDR2 FQGNSA. V lost 4 bases and J lost 6; bases outside the gene matches: 3. The CDR3 consists of 15 residues. The CDR3 here is CASSYRLAGAGELFF. The CDR3 nucleotides are TGTGCCAGCAGCTACAGACTAGCGGGAGCCGGGGAGCTGTTTTTT.

The V call is TRBV24-1, the J call TRBJ1-2; possibly TRBD1 for D (6 bases). CDR1 is KGHDR and CDR2 is SFDVKD in the germline V gene. The CDR3 runs to 15 residues. Deletions cut 5 bases from V and 2 bases from J, with 14 bases between. CDR3 in amino acids: CATSGAGDGNYGYTF. CDR3 bases: TGTGCCACCAGTGGGGCAGGGGACGGCAACTATGGCTACACCTTC.

The chain couples TRBV28 to TRBJ1-2; D is undetermined. The CDR3 extends over 11 amino acids. Germline V gene sequence: CDR1 MDHEN, CDR2 SYDVKM. V shed 7 bases and J shed 4 bases, with 7 bases lying between them. CDR3: CASTSFYGYTF. As DNA, the CDR3 is TGTGCCAGCACTTCCTTCTATGGCTACACCTTC.

The chain uses TRBV6-5 and TRBJ1-5; a weak D match, TRBD1 (5 bases). Germline values: CDR1 MNHEY, CDR2 SVGAGI. V lost 8 bases and J 0 bases, leaving 8 bases between the germline ends. This CDR3 comprises 13 residues. Here the CDR3 reads CASGTGSNQPQHF. CDR3 bases: TGTGCCAGCGGTACAGGTAGCAATCAGCCCCAGCATTTT.

This rearrangement joins TRBV2 to TRBJ1-1; 11 bases line up with TRBD1. Trimming removed 4 bases from V and 1 base from J; junction bases left unmatched: 5. From germline, CDR1 is SNHLY and CDR2 FYNNEI. CDR3 length: 16 residues. CDR3 sequence (DNA): TGTGCCAGCAGTGGGGGGACAGGGGGTAAGAACACTGAAGCTTTCTTT. Encoded protein: CASSGGTGGKNTEAFF.

The rearrangement joins TRBV6-5 to TRBJ1-6, with D perhaps TRBD1 (5 bases). Looked up from germline, CDR1 is MNHEY and CDR2 is SVGAGI. This CDR3 has 15 amino acids. With 6 bases removed from V and 15 bases from J, the gap between germline ends came to 24 bases. The CDR3 here is CASRSDSDLILSLHF. The CDR3 DNA reads TGTGCCAGCAGGTCTGACAGCGACCTAATTTTGAGCCTCCACTTT.

The rearrangement joins TRBV7-9 to TRBJ1-6, with a possible D match to TRBD1 (6 bases). Per germline, CDR1 SEHNR and CDR2 FQNEAQ (reference sequence). Trimming stripped 2 bases from V and 5 bases from J, with 10 bases between. The CDR3 contains 15 residues. CDR3 DNA: TGTGCCAGCAGCTTACGGGCAGGGGATAATTCACCCCTCCACTTT. Translating it yields CASSLRAGDNSPLHF.

The gene calls are TRBV28 and TRBJ1-6, with 9 bases fitting TRBD1. The CDR3 contains 15 residues. With V trimmed by 4 bases and J by 10 bases, 8 bases remained unmatched. CDR1 is MDHEN, CDR2 SYDVKM, per germline. CDR3 coding DNA: TGTGCCAGCAGTTCCGGGACAGGGATAAGATCACCCCTCCACTTT. This encodes CASSSGTGIRSPLHF.

V gene TRBV4-1 combines with J gene TRBJ1-1; TRBD1 agrees at 10 bases. Per germline, CDR1 MGHRA and CDR2 YSYEKL. The CDR3 extends over 13 amino acids. V trimming: 6 bases; J trimming: 5 bases; junction bases outside the gene matches: 3. The CDR3 DNA reads as TGCGCCAGCAGGGGGACAGGGGTTACTGAAGCTTTCTTT. It encodes CASRGTGVTEAFF.